Given below is one T cell receptor (beta chain) in context. Its antigen is undetermined. This sample stems from a study of blood T cells in healthy people across ages. General study results and limits: Because sorting was not performed, PBMCs prevented conclusive naive versus antigen-experienced comparison.

Per germline, CDR1 DFQATT and CDR2 SNEGSKA (reference sequence). The ends were cut back, 7 bases at V and 0 bases at J, with 18 bases in the middle. The CDR3 spans 15 residues. The authors ran a second PCR of about 6 to 11 cycles using a sample-barcoded 5' primer and a J-beta primer mix. TCRdb reprocessed the 5' RACE reads via MiXCR and lists one record per CDR3 protein. The table lists about 1.8 million distinct CDR3 sequences, around half of them singletons. The sample consisted of blood. The TCR sequence derives from a woman in her thirties or forties in good health. This chain joins TRBV20-1 and TRBJ1-2; D uncertain. The CDR3 here is CSGFVQALSNYGYTF. CDR3 coding DNA: TGCAGTGGGTTTGTGCAGGCCCTATCTAACTATGGCTACACCTTC.